This T cell receptor (beta chain) originates from a study of CXCR3-negative and CXCR3-positive naive CD8 T cells. General study findings and limits: Whereas memory cells differed, naive CXCR3-negative and CXCR3-positive cells shared similar TRBV-TRBJ usage. Comparison of naive subsets found surface CD5 to be comparable, and TCR strength was inferred on the basis of TRB CDR3 properties.

TRB cDNA libraries were made by UMI-labeled 5' RACE. TCRdb re-called the 5' RACE reads and gives one entry per CDR3 protein, without DNA. This sample contains roughly 29,000 distinct CDR3 sequences. This CDR3 has 15 amino acids. The germline V gene encodes CDR1 MGHRA and CDR2 YSYEKL. For this clonotype: The antigen remains unidentified.

Sequenced material: memory CD8+ T cells from blood. The chain recombines TRBV4-1 with TRBJ2-5. The origin of this receptor is a human donor in good health. Some clones in this sample may be carry-over from other donors' samples. The CDR3 reads CASSQDWAGEETQYF.